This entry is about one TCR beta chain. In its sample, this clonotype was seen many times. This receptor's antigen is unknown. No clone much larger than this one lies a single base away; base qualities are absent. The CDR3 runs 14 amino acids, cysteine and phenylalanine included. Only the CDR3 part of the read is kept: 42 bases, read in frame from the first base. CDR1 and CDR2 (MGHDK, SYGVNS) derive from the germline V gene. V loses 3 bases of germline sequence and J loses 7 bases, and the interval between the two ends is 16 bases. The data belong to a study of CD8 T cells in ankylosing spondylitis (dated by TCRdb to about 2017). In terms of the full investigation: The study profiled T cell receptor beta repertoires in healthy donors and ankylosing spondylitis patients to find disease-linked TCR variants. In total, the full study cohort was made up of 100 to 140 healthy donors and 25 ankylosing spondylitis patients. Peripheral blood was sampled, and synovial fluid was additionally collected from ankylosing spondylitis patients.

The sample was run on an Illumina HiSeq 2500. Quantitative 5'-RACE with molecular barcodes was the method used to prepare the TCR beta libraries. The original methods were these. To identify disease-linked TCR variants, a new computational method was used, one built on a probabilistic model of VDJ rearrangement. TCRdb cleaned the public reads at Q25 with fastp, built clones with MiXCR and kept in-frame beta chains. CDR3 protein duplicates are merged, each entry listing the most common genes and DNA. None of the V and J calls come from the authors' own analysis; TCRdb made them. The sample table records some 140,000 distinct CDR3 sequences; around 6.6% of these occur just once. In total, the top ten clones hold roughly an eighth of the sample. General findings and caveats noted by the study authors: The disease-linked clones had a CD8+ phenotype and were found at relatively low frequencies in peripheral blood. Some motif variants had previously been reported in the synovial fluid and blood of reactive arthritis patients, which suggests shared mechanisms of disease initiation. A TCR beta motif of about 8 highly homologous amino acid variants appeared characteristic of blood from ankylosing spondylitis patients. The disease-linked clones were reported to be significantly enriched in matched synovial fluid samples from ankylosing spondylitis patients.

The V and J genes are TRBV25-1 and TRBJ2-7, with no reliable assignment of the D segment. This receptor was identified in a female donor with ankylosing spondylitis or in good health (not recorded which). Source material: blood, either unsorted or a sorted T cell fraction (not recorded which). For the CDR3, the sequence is CASSDRIGVREQYF. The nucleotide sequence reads TGTGCCAGCAGTGATCGTATTGGGGTAAGGGAGCAGTACTTC.